The 19 T cell receptor beta chains below were found in one sample sequenced in a study of identical twins. TCRdb independently ran MiXCR on the 5' RACE reads; one entry per CDR3 protein. This sample carries around 200,000 distinct CDR3 sequences, less than 10% of them seen once, and the ten largest clones take just over 5%. Source material: memory (CD45RO+) T cells sorted from blood. Receptors were obtained from a woman aged 18-29 years in good health.

The CDR3 here is CASSLDQLKRTEAFF. The CDR3 DNA reads TGCGCCAGCAGCTTGGATCAGCTAAAGAGAACTGAAGCTTTCTTT. The chain recombines TRBV5-1 with TRBJ1-1; D uncertain. CDR3 length: 15 amino acids. V was pared by 0 bases and J by 5 bases, with 14 bases between. CDR1 is SGHRS, CDR2 YFSETQ, per germline.

This clonotype was counted a few times. The chain is built from TRBV29-1 and TRBJ1-3; no firm D call. Germline CDR1 is SQVTM and CDR2 is ANQGSEA. The CDR3 spans 12 residues. V shed 7 bases and J shed 4 bases, with 11 bases lying between them. CDR3 residues: CSASVLGNTIYF. The CDR3 nucleotides read TGCAGCGCCAGTGTTCTCGGAAACACCATATATTTT.

This clonotype was detected a few times. The gene calls are TRBV5-1 and TRBJ2-2; D perhaps matches TRBD2 (6 bases). The V gene's germline CDR1 is SGHRS and CDR2 YFSETQ. This CDR3 has 13 residues. The V and J ends lost 4 bases and 7 bases respectively, with 11 bases between them. CDR3 amino acids: CASSAEGNGELFF. The CDR3 DNA reads TGCGCCAGCAGCGCGGAGGGGAACGGGGAGCTGTTTTTT.

The chain combines TRBV20-1 with TRBJ2-1; D may be TRBD2 (6 bases). There are 14 residues in the CDR3. The V gene's germline CDR1 is DFQATT and CDR2 SNEGSKA (reference sequence). V gave up 4 bases and J gave up 6 bases, with 16 bases separating them. CDR3 loop: CSAKYGSLSNEQFF. CDR3 nucleotides: TGCAGTGCTAAGTACGGGAGTTTAAGCAATGAGCAGTTCTTC.

The rearrangement uses TRBV18 and TRBJ1-4; D is unclear. This CDR3 comprises 12 residues. V shed 5 bases and J shed 12 bases, with 13 bases lying between them. Per germline, CDR1 KGHSH and CDR2 LQKENI. The DNA for the CDR3 is TGTGCCAGCTCAGTCCGGACGGAGGAACTGTTTTTT. Amino acids: CASSVRTEELFF.

This clonotype was seen repeatedly, ten times or more. V usage is TRBV12-3 or TRBV12-4 and J usage is TRBJ1-5, with no clear D. This CDR3 spans 13 amino acids. V was trimmed by 4 bases and J by 5 bases, leaving 9 bases between them. The CDR3 coding sequence is TGTGCCAGCAGTTCTAGTGTACATCAGCCCCAGCATTTT. Amino acids: CASSSSVHQPQHF.

The sample holds a few counts of this clonotype. The chain combines TRBV20-1 with TRBJ2-5; 14 nucleotides line up with TRBD2. CDR3 length: 16 residues. CDR1 and CDR2 from the germline V gene are DFQATT and SNEGSKA (reference sequence). Unmatched junction bases numbered 4, after V lost 2 bases and J lost 2 bases. CDR3 region: CSARSRTSGRQETQYF. DNA of the CDR3: TGCAGTGCTAGATCTAGGACTAGCGGGAGGCAAGAGACCCAGTACTTC.

V usage is TRBV20-1 and J usage is TRBJ1-2; weak D call: TRBD1 (5 bases). Germline V gene sequence: CDR1 DFQATT, CDR2 SNEGSKA (reference sequence). V lost 3 bases and J lost 1, with 12 bases in between. CDR3 length equals 14 residues. The CDR3 protein is CSARTVRFNYGYTF. CDR3 nucleotides: TGCAGTGCTAGGACAGTCCGATTTAACTATGGCTACACCTTC.

In this sample, this clonotype turned up many times. The rearrangement links TRBV5-1 to TRBJ2-1; D is possibly TRBD1 (5 bases). The CDR3 length is 15 residues. From germline, CDR1 is SGHRS and CDR2 YFSETQ. The V end was cut by 6 bases, the J end by 5 bases, with 18 bases between. The CDR3 loop reads CASTEQVLGNNEQFF. Here the CDR3 DNA reads TGCGCCAGCACTGAACAGGTCTTGGGGAACAATGAGCAGTTCTTC.

This clonotype was detected only a few times. This chain links TRBV7-8 with TRBJ2-1, with 7 bases that match TRBD2. CDR1 SGHVS and CDR2 FQNEAQ come from the germline V gene. The V segment lost 3 bases and the J segment 2 bases; nucleotides outside the gene matches: 7. There are 16 residues in the CDR3. This CDR3 is CASSLAPSGTYNEQFF. The CDR3 DNA reads as TGTGCCAGCAGCTTGGCGCCTAGCGGAACCTACAATGAGCAGTTCTTC.

The chain links TRBV7-2 to TRBJ2-7; TRBD2 aligns across 10 bases. Germline V gene lookup returns CDR1 SGHTA and CDR2 FQGNSA. V dropped 0 bases and J dropped 6; count of bases not matched to a gene: 5. The CDR3 has 15 residues. The CDR3 protein is CASSLAAGGRGEQYF. The CDR3 region has the DNA TGTGCCAGCAGCTTAGCAGCGGGAGGGCGCGGCGAGCAGTACTTC.

This clonotype occurred a few times. V is TRBV6-2 or TRBV6-3 and J is TRBJ2-4; 7 nucleotides agree with TRBD1. CDR1 is MNHEY, CDR2 SVGEGT, per germline. The CDR3 is 15 residues long. V lost 6 bases and J lost 1; bases outside the gene matches: 6. In DNA form, the CDR3 reads TGTGCCAGCAGCCCAAACAGGGGCGCCAAAAACATTCAGTACTTC. Residues: CASSPNRGAKNIQYF.

V gene TRBV18 combines with J gene TRBJ2-5, with 9 nucleotides matching TRBD1. CDR1 and CDR2 (germline): KGHSH, LQKENI. V lost 3 bases to trimming and J lost 4 bases; unmatched junction nucleotides: 3. The CDR3 consists of 14 residues. The CDR3 reads CASSPGQGGETQYF. The CDR3 bases are TGTGCCAGCTCACCGGGACAGGGTGGAGAGACCCAGTACTTC.

The gene calls are TRBV6-8 and TRBJ1-1, with D hard to call. V was trimmed by 6 bases and J by 1 base, leaving 12 bases between them. This CDR3 spans 14 amino acids. Germline lookup yields CDR1 MNHGY and CDR2 SAAAGT. CDR3 sequence: CASRLGRENTEAFF. The CDR3 nucleotides are TGTGCCAGCAGGCTAGGACGGGAGAACACTGAAGCTTTCTTT.

The CDR3 DNA is TGTGCCAGCAGCTTTGCTAGCTCCCACATTCAGTACTTC. Its protein product is CASSFASSHIQYF. V gene TRBV7-2 combines with J gene TRBJ2-4, with TRBD2 as a possible D gene (5 bases). Trimming cost V 3 bases and J 8 bases, with 11 bases left between them. The CDR3 covers 13 residues. Germline loops: CDR1 SGHTA, CDR2 FQGNSA.

This clonotype has only a few counts. The chain is built from TRBV6-1 and TRBJ2-1; 9 bases fit TRBD1. This CDR3 contains 15 residues. V lost 6 bases and J lost 8; bases outside the gene matches: 11. From germline, CDR1 is MNHNS and CDR2 SASEGT. CDR3 coding DNA: TGTGCCAGCAGGTCCAGGAGGACAGGGGTCGATGAGCAGTTCTTC. Translated, it gives CASRSRRTGVDEQFF.

This clonotype was found a few times. The chain uses TRBV20-1 and TRBJ2-2, with D maybe TRBD2 (5 bases). Germline-derived CDR1 and CDR2 are DFQATT and SNEGSKA (reference sequence). The V end lost 3 bases, the J end lost 1 base, and 12 bases lay between the germline ends. The CDR3 spans 15 residues. CDR3 DNA sequence: TGCAGTGCTAGTGGCGGCGGGCGGAACACCGGGGAGCTGTTTTTT. Protein sequence: CSASGGGRNTGELFF.

This clonotype occurred a few times. This rearrangement joins TRBV7-2 to TRBJ2-7; D unclear. Germline CDR1 is SGHTA and CDR2 is FQGNSA. The CDR3 covers 14 residues. The V and J ends lost 5 bases and 1 base respectively, with 12 bases between them. Here the CDR3 reads CASSVSSVSYEQYF. The CDR3 bases are TGTGCCAGCAGCGTCTCCAGCGTATCCTACGAGCAGTACTTC.

This sequence joins TRBV11-2 and TRBJ1-6; 7 positions agree with TRBD1. The CDR3 is made up of 14 amino acids. J was trimmed by 10 bases and V by 3 bases; bases with no gene match: 6. Germline V gives CDR1 SGHAT, CDR2 FQNNGV. Written as DNA, the CDR3 is TGTGCCAGCAGCTTTACAGGGGCGGGATCACCCCTCCACTTT. Its protein is CASSFTGAGSPLHF.